Sequencing of this T cell receptor beta chain was carried out in a study of Graves' ophthalmopathy and Graves' hyperthyroidism. Amplified material comprised TCR beta CDR3 regions derived from RNA transcripts. After a first-round RT-PCR with HTBI primers, a second-round multiplex PCR was run. TCRdb re-called the multiplex PCR reads through MiXCR, storing one row per CDR3 protein. The sample records 40,000 to 50,000 distinct CDR3 sequences, 50% to 65% being singletons. V dropped 8 bases and J dropped 1; count of bases not matched to a gene: 14. This CDR3 is 17 amino acids long. Per germline, CDR1 SGHTA and CDR2 FQGNSA.

The sequence derives from an adult man with Graves' ophthalmopathy. This chain uses TRBV7-2 with TRBJ1-5, with 7 bases matching TRBD1. The sequencing sample was made of peripheral blood. CDR3 region: CASSPGQGGRSNQPQHF. The CDR3 DNA reads as TGTGCCAGCTCACCGGGACAAGGGGGCAGGAGCAATCAGCCCCAGCATTTT.